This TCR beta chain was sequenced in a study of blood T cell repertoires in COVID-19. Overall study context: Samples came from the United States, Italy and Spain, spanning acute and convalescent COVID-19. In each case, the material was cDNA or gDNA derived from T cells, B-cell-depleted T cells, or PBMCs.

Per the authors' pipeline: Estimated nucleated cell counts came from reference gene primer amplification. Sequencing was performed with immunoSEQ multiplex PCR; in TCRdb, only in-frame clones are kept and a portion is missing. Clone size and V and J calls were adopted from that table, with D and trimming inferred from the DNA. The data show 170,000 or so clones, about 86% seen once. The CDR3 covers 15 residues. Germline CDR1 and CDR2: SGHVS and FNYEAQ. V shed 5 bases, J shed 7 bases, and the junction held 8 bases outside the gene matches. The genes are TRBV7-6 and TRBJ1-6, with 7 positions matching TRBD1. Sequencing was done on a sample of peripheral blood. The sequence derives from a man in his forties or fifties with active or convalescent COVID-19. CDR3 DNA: TGTGCCAGCAGCGCGACAGGGCGTACGAATTCACCCCTCCACTTT. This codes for CASSATGRTNSPLHF.